This TCR beta chain came from a study of blood T cell repertoires in COVID-19. At the level of the study: From the United States, Italy and Spain came samples of acute and convalescent COVID-19. T cells, B-cell-depleted T cells, or PBMCs supplied cDNA or gDNA.

The method was immunoSEQ multiplex PCR; TCRdb's version includes in-frame clones alone and lacks a portion of them. The sample includes under 350,000 clones, roughly 85% of them seen just once. Trimming removed 0 bases from V and 4 bases from J, with 8 bases in between. Germline CDR1 is SGHTA and CDR2 is FQGNSA. This CDR3 has 14 residues. The TCR comes from a woman in her thirties or forties with acute COVID-19. Sequenced input: PBMCs or T cells enriched from blood (not recorded which). The chain couples TRBV7-2 to TRBJ2-3; D might be TRBD1 (5 bases). The DNA for the CDR3 is TGTGCCAGCAGCTTAGCGGCAGGGCCAGATACGCAGTATTTT. Translating gives CASSLAAGPDTQYF. The complete variable domain, with remaining parts taken from reference TRBV7-2 and TRBJ2-3, reads GAGVSQSPSNKVTEKGKDVELRCDPISGHTALYWYRQSLGQGLEFLIYFQGNSAPDKSGLPSDRFSAERTGGSVSTLTIQRTQQEDSAVYLCASSLAAGPDTQYFGPGTRLTVL.